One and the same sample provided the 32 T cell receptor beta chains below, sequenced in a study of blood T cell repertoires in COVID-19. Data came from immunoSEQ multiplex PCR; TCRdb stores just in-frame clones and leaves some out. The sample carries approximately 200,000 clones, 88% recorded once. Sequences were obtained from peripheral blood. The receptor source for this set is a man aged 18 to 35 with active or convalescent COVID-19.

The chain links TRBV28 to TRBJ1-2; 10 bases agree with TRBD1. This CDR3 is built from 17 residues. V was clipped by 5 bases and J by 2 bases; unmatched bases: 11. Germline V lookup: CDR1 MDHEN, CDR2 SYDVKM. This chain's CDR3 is CASSPYSGTGDNYGYTF. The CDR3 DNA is TGTGCCAGCAGTCCGTATTCCGGGACAGGGGACAACTATGGCTACACCTTC.

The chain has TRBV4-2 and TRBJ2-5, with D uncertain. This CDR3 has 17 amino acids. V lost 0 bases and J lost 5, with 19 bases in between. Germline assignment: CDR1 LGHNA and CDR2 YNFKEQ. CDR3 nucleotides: TGTGCCAGCAGCCAAGAACCTTCCGCTATCAGGATGGAGACCCAGTACTTC. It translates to CASSQEPSAIRMETQYF.

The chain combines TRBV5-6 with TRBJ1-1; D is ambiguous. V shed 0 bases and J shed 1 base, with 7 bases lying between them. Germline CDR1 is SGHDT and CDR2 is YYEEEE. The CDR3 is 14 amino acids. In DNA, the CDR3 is TGTGCCAGCAGCTTGGGCCAGGCGAACACTGAAGCTTTCTTT. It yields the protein CASSLGQANTEAFF.

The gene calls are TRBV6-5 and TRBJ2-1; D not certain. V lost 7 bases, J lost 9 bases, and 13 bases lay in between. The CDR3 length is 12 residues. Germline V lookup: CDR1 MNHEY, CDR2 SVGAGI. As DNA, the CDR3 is TGTGCCAGCACGAACCCCCCCAGTGAGCAGTTCTTC. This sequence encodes CASTNPPSEQFF.

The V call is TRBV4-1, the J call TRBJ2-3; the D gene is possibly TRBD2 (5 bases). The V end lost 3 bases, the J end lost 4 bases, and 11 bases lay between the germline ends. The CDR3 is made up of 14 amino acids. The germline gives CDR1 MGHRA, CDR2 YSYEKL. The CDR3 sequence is CASSHGAGADTQYF. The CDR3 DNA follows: TGCGCCAGCAGCCATGGCGCGGGCGCAGATACGCAGTATTTT.

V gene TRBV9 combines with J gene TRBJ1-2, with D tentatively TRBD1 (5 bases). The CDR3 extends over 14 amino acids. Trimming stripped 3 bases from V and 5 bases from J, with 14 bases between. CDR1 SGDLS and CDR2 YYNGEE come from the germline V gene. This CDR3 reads CASSAGPYSYGYTF. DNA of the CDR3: TGTGCCAGCAGCGCAGGGCCCTATAGTTATGGCTACACCTTC.

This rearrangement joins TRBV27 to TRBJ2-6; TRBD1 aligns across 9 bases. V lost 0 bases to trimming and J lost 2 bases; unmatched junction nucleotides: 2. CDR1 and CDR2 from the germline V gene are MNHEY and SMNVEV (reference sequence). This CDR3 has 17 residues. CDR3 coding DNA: TGTGCCAGCAGTTTATCCCGACAGGGGGCTGGGGCCAACGTCCTGACTTTC. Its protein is CASSLSRQGAGANVLTF.

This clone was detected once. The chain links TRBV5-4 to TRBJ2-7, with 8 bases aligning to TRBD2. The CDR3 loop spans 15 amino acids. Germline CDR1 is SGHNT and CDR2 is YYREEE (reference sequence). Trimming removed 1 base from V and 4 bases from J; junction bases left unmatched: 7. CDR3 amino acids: CASSLSTSGGYEQYF. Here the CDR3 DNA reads TGTGCCAGCAGCTTGTCTACTAGCGGAGGGTACGAGCAGTACTTC. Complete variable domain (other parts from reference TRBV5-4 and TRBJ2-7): ETGVTQSPTHLIKTRGQQVTLRCSSQSGHNTVSWYQQALGQGPQFIFQYYREEENGRGNFPPRFSGLQFPNYSSELNVNALELDDSALYLCASSLSTSGGYEQYFGPGTRLTVT.

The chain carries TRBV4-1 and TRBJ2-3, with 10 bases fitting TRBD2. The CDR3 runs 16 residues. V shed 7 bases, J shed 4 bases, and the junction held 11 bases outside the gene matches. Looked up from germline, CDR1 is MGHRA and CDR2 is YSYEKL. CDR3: CASTEASGRASDTQYF. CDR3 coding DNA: TGCGCCAGCACAGAGGCAAGCGGGAGGGCCTCAGATACGCAGTATTTT.

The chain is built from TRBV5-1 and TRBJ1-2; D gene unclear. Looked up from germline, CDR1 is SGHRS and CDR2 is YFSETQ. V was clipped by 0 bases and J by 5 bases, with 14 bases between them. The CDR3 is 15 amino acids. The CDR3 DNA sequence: TGCGCCAGCAGCTTGGCCCGGGGAGTGGCTTATGGCTACACCTTC. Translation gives CASSLARGVAYGYTF.

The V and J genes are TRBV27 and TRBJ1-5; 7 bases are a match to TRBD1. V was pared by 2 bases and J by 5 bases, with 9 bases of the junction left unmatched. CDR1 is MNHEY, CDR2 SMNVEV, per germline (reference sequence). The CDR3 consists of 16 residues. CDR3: CASSLGGAGGHQPQHF. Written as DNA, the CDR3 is TGTGCCAGCAGTTTAGGGGGTGCAGGGGGGCATCAGCCCCAGCATTTT.

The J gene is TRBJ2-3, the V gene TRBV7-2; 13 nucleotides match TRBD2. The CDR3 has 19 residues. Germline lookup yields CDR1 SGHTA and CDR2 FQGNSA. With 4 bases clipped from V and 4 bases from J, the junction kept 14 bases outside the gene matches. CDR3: CASSSPAKTSGRTSDTQYF. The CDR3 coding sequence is TGTGCCAGCAGCTCGCCCGCCAAGACTAGCGGGAGGACCTCAGATACGCAGTATTTT.

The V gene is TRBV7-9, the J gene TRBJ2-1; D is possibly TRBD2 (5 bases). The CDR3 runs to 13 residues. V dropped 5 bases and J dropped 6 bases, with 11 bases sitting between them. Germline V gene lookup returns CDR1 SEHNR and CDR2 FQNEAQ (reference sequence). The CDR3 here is CASSPRRGNEQFF. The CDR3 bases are TGTGCCAGCAGCCCGCGACGGGGCAATGAGCAGTTCTTC.

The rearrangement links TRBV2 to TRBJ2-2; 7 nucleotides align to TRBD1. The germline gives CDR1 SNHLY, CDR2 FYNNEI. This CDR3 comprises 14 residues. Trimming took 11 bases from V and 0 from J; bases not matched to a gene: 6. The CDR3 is CAGGQASNTGELFF. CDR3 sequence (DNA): TGTGCCGGCGGACAGGCATCGAACACCGGGGAGCTGTTTTTT.

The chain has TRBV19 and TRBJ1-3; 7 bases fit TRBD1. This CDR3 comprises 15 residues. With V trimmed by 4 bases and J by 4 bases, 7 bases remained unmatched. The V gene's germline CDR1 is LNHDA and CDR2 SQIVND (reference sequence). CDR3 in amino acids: CASSSGQVPGNTIYF. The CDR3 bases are TGTGCCAGTAGTAGTGGACAGGTTCCCGGAAACACCATATATTTT.

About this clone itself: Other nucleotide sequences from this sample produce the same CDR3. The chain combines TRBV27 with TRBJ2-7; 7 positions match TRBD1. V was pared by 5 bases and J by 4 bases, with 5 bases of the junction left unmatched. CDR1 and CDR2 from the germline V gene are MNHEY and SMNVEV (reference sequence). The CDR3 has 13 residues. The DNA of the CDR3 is TGTGCCAGCAGTCTGACAGGGAAATACGAGCAGTACTTC. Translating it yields CASSLTGKYEQYF.

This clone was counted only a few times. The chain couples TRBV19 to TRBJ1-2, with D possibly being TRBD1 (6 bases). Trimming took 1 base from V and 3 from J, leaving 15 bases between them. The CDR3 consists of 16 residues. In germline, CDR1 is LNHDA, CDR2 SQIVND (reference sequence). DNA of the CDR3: TGTGCCAGTAGTATAGGACCGGGCGGACAGTACTATGGCTACACCTTC. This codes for CASSIGPGGQYYGYTF.

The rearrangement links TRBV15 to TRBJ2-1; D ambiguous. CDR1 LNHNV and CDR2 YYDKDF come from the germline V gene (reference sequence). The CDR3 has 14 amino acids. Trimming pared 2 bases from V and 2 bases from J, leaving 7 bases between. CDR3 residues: CATSRWAAYNEQFF. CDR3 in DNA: TGTGCCACCAGCAGATGGGCTGCCTACAATGAGCAGTTCTTC.

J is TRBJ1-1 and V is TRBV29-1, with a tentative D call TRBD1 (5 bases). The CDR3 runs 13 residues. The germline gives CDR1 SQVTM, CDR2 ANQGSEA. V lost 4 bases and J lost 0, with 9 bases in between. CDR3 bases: TGCAGCGTTGTGGGGCAGTTGAACACTGAAGCTTTCTTT. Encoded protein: CSVVGQLNTEAFF.

CDR3 region: CASSVGSSGIQETQYF. In DNA, the CDR3 is TGTGCCAGCAGCGTAGGATCTAGCGGGATTCAAGAGACCCAGTACTTC. The chain is built from TRBV9 and TRBJ2-5; 9 bases align to TRBD2. The CDR3 sequence is 16 residues long. V gave up 0 bases and J gave up 2 bases; unmatched junction bases: 5. Germline CDR1 reads SGDLS; CDR2 reads YYNGEE.

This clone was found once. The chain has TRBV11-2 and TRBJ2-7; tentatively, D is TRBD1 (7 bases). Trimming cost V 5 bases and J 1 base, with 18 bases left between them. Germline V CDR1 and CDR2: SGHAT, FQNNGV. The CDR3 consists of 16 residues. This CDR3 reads CASSPSAGTESYEQYF. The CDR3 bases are TGTGCCAGCAGCCCTTCTGCGGGGACAGAGTCCTACGAGCAGTACTTC.

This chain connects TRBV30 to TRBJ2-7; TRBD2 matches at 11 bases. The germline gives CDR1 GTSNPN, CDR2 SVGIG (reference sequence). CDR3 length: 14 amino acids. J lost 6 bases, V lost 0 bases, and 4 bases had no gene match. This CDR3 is CAWSVGSGRAEQYF. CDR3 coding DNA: TGTGCCTGGAGTGTAGGTAGCGGGAGGGCCGAGCAGTACTTC. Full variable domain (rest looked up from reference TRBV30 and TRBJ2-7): SQTIHQWPATLVQPVGSPLSLECTVEGTSNPNLYWYRQAAGRGLQLLFYSVGIGQISSEVPQNLSASRPQDRQFILSSKKLLLSDSGFYLCAWSVGSGRAEQYFGPGTRLTVT.

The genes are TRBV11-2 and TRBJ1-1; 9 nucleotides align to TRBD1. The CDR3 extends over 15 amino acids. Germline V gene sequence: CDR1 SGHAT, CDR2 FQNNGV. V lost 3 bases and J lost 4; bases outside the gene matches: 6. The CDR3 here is CASSFSRQGGTEAFF. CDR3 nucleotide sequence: TGTGCCAGCAGCTTCTCTCGACAGGGGGGCACTGAAGCTTTCTTT.

CDR3 DNA sequence: TGTGCCAGCAGTGAAGAGCGGGAGCCCCCCCACTCAACTAATGAAAAACTGTTTTTT. This encodes CASSEEREPPHSTNEKLFF. V is TRBV2 and J is TRBJ1-4; D not certain. The germline CDR1 and CDR2 sequences are SNHLY and FYNNEI. This CDR3 contains 19 residues. The ends were cut back, 1 base at V and 0 bases at J, with 18 bases in the middle.

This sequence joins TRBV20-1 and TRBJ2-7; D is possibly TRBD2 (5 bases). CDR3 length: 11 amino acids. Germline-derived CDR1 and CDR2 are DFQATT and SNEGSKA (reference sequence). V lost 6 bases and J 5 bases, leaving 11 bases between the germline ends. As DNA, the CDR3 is TGCAGTGCGGTCGGACTGAACGAGCAGTACTTC. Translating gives CSAVGLNEQYF.

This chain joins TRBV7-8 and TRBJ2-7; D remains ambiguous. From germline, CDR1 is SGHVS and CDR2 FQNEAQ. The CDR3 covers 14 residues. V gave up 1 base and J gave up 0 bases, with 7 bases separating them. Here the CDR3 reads CASSLEESSYEQYF. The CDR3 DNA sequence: TGTGCCAGCAGCTTAGAAGAGTCCTCCTACGAGCAGTACTTC.

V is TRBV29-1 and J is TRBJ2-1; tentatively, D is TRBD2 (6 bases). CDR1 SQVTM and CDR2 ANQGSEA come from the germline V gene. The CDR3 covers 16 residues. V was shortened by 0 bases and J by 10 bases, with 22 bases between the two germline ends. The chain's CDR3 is CSVEDAADGLPGEQFF. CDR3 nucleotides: TGCAGCGTTGAAGACGCCGCGGATGGACTACCTGGGGAGCAGTTCTTC.

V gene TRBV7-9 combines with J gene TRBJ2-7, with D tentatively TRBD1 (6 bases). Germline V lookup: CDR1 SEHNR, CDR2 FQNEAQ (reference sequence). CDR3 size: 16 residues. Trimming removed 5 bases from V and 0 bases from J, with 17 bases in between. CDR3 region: CASSPQGAGRSYEQYF. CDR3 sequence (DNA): TGTGCCAGCAGCCCACAGGGTGCAGGCCGCTCCTACGAGCAGTACTTC.

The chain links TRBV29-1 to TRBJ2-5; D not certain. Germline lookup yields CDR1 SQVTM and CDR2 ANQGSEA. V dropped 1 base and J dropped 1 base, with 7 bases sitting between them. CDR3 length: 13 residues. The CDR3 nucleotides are TGCAGCGTTGAAGGGAGCCTCCAAGAGACCCAGTACTTC. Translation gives CSVEGSLQETQYF. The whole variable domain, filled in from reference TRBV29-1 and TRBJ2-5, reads SAVISQKPSRDICQRGTSLTIQCQVDSQVTMMFWYRQQPGQSLTLIATANQGSEATYESGFVIDKFPISRPNLTFSTLTVSNMSPEDSSIYLCSVEGSLQETQYFGPGTRLLVL.

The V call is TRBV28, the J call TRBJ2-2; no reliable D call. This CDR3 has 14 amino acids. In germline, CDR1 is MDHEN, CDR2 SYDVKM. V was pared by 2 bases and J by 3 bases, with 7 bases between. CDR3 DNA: TGTGCCAGCAGTTTAACCGGGTACACCGGGGAGCTGTTTTTT. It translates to CASSLTGYTGELFF.

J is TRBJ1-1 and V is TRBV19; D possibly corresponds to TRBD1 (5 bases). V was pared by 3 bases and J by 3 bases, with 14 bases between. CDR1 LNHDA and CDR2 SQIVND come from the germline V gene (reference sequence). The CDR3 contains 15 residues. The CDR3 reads CASSMIRIGDTEAFF. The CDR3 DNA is TGTGCCAGTAGTATGATCCGTATAGGGGACACTGAAGCTTTCTTT.

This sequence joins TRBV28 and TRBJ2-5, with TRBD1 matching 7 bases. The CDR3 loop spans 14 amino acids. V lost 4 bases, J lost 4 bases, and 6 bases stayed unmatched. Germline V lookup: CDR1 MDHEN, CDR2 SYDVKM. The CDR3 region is CASSSPGTVETQYF. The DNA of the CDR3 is TGTGCCAGCAGTTCACCGGGGACAGTAGAGACCCAGTACTTC.